This TCR beta chain derives from a study of blood T cells in healthy people across ages. Of note for this clonotype: The antigen remains undetermined.

Whole-study results and caveats: With donor CMV status unknown, expanded clonotype changes were possibly confounded. The recorded TCR beta diversity per million T cells decreased in a roughly linear manner with age.

Using a J-beta primer mix together with a sample-barcoded 5' primer, a second PCR was run for about 7 to 12 cycles. TCRdb re-analysed the 5' RACE reads in MiXCR, keeping a single row per CDR3 protein. The data hold about 640,000 distinct CDR3 sequences, with under 70% observed a single time. Per-sample yields of isolated PBMCs were at least 6.5 million. Between the trimmed V and J ends, which lost 6 bases and 3 bases, there was a span of 15 bases. Per the germline V gene, CDR1 is MNHNS and CDR2 is SASEGT. The CDR3 runs 14 residues. Specimen: blood. The chain recombines TRBV6-1 with TRBJ2-7; possibly TRBD2 for D (5 bases). The receptor was derived from a man between 60 and 75 years old in good health. The CDR3 sequence: CASRRGIEVYEQYF. Here the CDR3 DNA reads TGTGCCAGCAGACGGGGTATCGAGGTCTACGAGCAGTACTTC.